These 24 T cell receptor beta chains came from one sample sequenced in a study of cytomegalovirus exposure and HLA in healthy donors. 13 Jbeta primers and 60 Vbeta primers were used for the PCR. Here immunoSEQ multiplex PCR was the method, and the copy in TCRdb shows in-frame clones only, minus some. The sample records around 130,000 clones, 60% to 80% being singletons. Sequenced material: PBMCs. All receptors derive from a woman aged 55-70 years in good health and CMV-seronegative.

The chain employs TRBV4-1 and TRBJ2-3, with 10 positions matching TRBD2. Trimming cost V 4 bases and J 3 bases; bases outside gene matches: 4. The V gene's germline CDR1 is MGHRA and CDR2 YSYEKL. The length of the CDR3 is 15 residues. The CDR3 DNA reads as TGCGCCAGCAGCCTAACTAGCGGGGTTACAGATACGCAGTATTTT. Amino acid sequence: CASSLTSGVTDTQYF.

V gene TRBV6-1 combines with J gene TRBJ2-7, with D tentatively TRBD1 (6 bases). The CDR3 has 14 residues. The germline CDR1 and CDR2 sequences are MNHNS and SASEGT. Between the trimmed V and J ends, which lost 7 bases and 3 bases, there was a span of 16 bases. This CDR3 is CASTIRKGGYEQYF. The CDR3 DNA reads TGTGCCAGCACCATCAGAAAAGGGGGCTACGAGCAGTACTTC.

The chain links TRBV27 to TRBJ2-7; possible D gene TRBD1, 6 bases. This CDR3 has 14 amino acids. The germline gives CDR1 MNHEY, CDR2 SMNVEV (reference sequence). V gave up 3 bases and J gave up 3 bases, with 12 bases separating them. The chain's CDR3 is CASSFQPGVYEQYF. The CDR3 coding sequence is TGTGCCAGCAGTTTCCAGCCAGGGGTCTACGAGCAGTACTTC.

The rearrangement uses TRBV9 and TRBJ1-1, with unresolved D. Germline V CDR1 and CDR2: SGDLS, YYNGEE. This CDR3 is 13 amino acids long. V gave up 4 bases and J gave up 0 bases, with 7 bases separating them. In DNA, the CDR3 is TGTGCCAGCAGCCGGGAGTTGAACACTGAAGCTTTCTTT. Amino acid sequence: CASSRELNTEAFF.

The chain is built from TRBV25-1 and TRBJ1-2; 9 nucleotides line up with TRBD1. Germline loops: CDR1 MGHDK, CDR2 SYGVNS. V lost 2 bases, J lost 5 bases, and 9 bases stayed unmatched. The length of the CDR3 is 16 residues. This chain's CDR3 is CASSEPGTGKAYGYTF. The CDR3 bases are TGTGCCAGCAGTGAACCCGGGACAGGGAAGGCGTATGGCTACACCTTC.

This clone was counted only a few times. J is TRBJ2-2 and V is TRBV7-6, with D possibly being TRBD2 (5 bases). Germline assignment: CDR1 SGHVS and CDR2 FNYEAQ. The CDR3 has 14 residues. Trimming shortened V by 5 bases and J by 7 bases, and 14 bases separated the two germline ends. CDR3: CASSPGLRVGELFF. The CDR3 DNA reads as TGTGCCAGCAGCCCCGGTCTGAGGGTCGGGGAGCTGTTTTTT.

V gene TRBV7-6 combines with J gene TRBJ2-1; D remains unclear. Germline loops: CDR1 SGHVS, CDR2 FNYEAQ. This CDR3 is 12 amino acids long. V was shortened by 5 bases and J by 5 bases, with 7 bases between the two germline ends. The CDR3 is CASSLSDNEQFF. DNA of the CDR3: TGTGCCAGCAGCCTTTCGGACAATGAGCAGTTCTTC.

The rearrangement joins TRBV6-6 to TRBJ2-7, with TRBD1 identical over 11 bases. The V segment lost 11 bases and the J segment 4 bases; nucleotides outside the gene matches: 10. There are 14 residues in the CDR3. The germline gives CDR1 MNHNY, CDR2 SVGAGI (reference sequence). CDR3 residues: CAAGYGQGAYEQYF. CDR3 nucleotides: TGTGCCGCCGGCTATGGACAGGGGGCTTACGAGCAGTACTTC.

The chain combines TRBV18 with TRBJ1-1; D is unclear. CDR3 length: 12 residues. V shed 2 bases and J shed 5 bases, with 6 bases lying between them. The germline CDR1 and CDR2 sequences are KGHSH and LQKENI. The CDR3 loop reads CASSPTRTEAFF. Written as DNA, the CDR3 is TGTGCCAGCTCACCAACGAGGACTGAAGCTTTCTTT.

This sequence joins TRBV9 and TRBJ2-1; perhaps TRBD2 as D (5 bases). This CDR3 is 15 amino acids long. The germline V gene has CDR1 SGDLS and CDR2 YYNGEE. V was pared by 6 bases and J by 6 bases, with 19 bases between. In DNA, the CDR3 is TGTGCCAGCACCGTGGGCGGCTCAGGAGGCAATGAGCAGTTCTTC. Its translation is CASTVGGSGGNEQFF. Supplemented by reference TRBV9 and TRBJ2-1, the full variable domain reads DSGVTQTPKHLITATGQRVTLRCSPRSGDLSVYWYQQSLDQGLQFLIQYYNGEERAKGNILERFSAQQFPDLHSELNLSSLELGDSALYFCASTVGGSGGNEQFFGPGTRLTVL.

V usage is TRBV6-5 and J usage is TRBJ2-1; 10 bases align to TRBD2. Germline V gives CDR1 MNHEY, CDR2 SVGAGI. V gave up 8 bases and J gave up 7 bases; unmatched junction bases: 8. CDR3 size: 14 residues. The CDR3 DNA reads TGTGCCAGCGGTCAAGCGGGGGGGCGGAATGAGCAGTTCTTC. It yields the protein CASGQAGGRNEQFF.

This chain uses TRBV5-1 with TRBJ2-3; tentative D call: TRBD2 (5 bases). V was pared by 2 bases and J by 0 bases, with 7 bases between. The CDR3 has 14 residues. Germline CDR1 SGHRS, CDR2 YFSETQ. The CDR3 coding sequence is TGCGCCAGCAGCTTCGGAGGTAGCACAGATACGCAGTATTTT. It translates to CASSFGGSTDTQYF. Looking up the rest from reference TRBV5-1 and TRBJ2-3 gives the full variable domain: KAGVTQTPRYLIKTRGQQVTLSCSPISGHRSVSWYQQTPGQGLQFLFEYFSETQRNKGNFPGRFSGRQFSNSRSEMNVSTLELGDSALYLCASSFGGSTDTQYFGPGTRLTVL.

V is TRBV7-3 and J is TRBJ1-1; unclear D gene. This CDR3 is built from 14 residues. Germline V CDR1 and CDR2: SGHTA, FQGTGA. Trimming took 3 bases from V and 4 from J, leaving 12 bases between them. For the CDR3, the DNA is TGTGCCAGCAGCTTGATAGGAGGTACCACTGAAGCTTTCTTT. Its translation: CASSLIGGTTEAFF.

This clone has a single count. The CDR3 reads CSATTGNEQFF. The CDR3, as DNA: TGCAGTGCTACGACAGGGAATGAGCAGTTCTTC. The rearrangement joins TRBV20-1 to TRBJ2-1; 7 bases agree with TRBD1. The V segment lost 4 bases and the J segment 7 bases; nucleotides outside the gene matches: 1. This CDR3 contains 11 residues. Germline V gives CDR1 DFQATT, CDR2 SNEGSKA (reference sequence).

The V gene is TRBV7-9, the J gene TRBJ2-1, with TRBD2 matching over 9 bases. Germline V gives CDR1 SEHNR, CDR2 FQNEAQ (reference sequence). The CDR3 totals 19 residues. V lost 6 bases to trimming and J lost 8 bases; unmatched junction nucleotides: 23. The CDR3 bases are TGTGCCAGCAGGTCCGACCCGGGCCGTGGTAGCGGGAGTCTGGATGAGCAGTTCTTC. It is translated as CASRSDPGRGSGSLDEQFF.

The table lists this clone with a few counts. The chain recombines TRBV4-2 with TRBJ1-2; no clear D gene. The germline V gene encodes CDR1 LGHNA and CDR2 YNFKEQ. The V end lost 0 bases, the J end lost 5 bases, and 7 bases lay between the germline ends. The CDR3 is 13 amino acids. The chain's CDR3 is CASSQDEKYGYTF. Written as DNA, the CDR3 is TGTGCCAGCAGCCAAGATGAGAAGTATGGCTACACCTTC.

The J gene is TRBJ2-3, the V gene TRBV9, with D possibly TRBD2 on 7 matching bases. CDR1 and CDR2 (germline): SGDLS, YYNGEE. The ends were cut back, 1 base at V and 5 bases at J, with 14 bases in the middle. This CDR3 comprises 15 residues. CDR3 in DNA: TGTGCCAGCAGCGTACGGCGAGGGGGGGGAGATACGCAGTATTTT. Translating gives CASSVRRGGGDTQYF.

The V gene is TRBV19, the J gene TRBJ1-5; no reliable D call. CDR1 and CDR2 (germline): LNHDA, SQIVND (reference sequence). This CDR3 is 13 amino acids long. The V end lost 7 bases, the J end lost 7 bases, and 14 bases lay between the germline ends. The CDR3 sequence: CASTVRTDQPQHF. For the CDR3, the DNA is TGTGCCAGTACAGTCCGGACTGACCAGCCCCAGCATTTT.

V usage is TRBV6-4 and J usage is TRBJ2-7, with D tentatively TRBD2 (6 bases). The CDR3 loop spans 15 amino acids. Germline CDR1 MRHNA, CDR2 SNTAGT. The ends were cut back, 0 bases at V and 1 base at J, with 10 bases in the middle. For the CDR3, the DNA is TGTGCCAGCAGTGACTCGCGGGAAGCGTCCTACGAGCAGTACTTC. Encoded protein: CASSDSREASYEQYF.

The chain uses TRBV19 and TRBJ1-2; 7 bases are a match to TRBD1. The CDR3 loop spans 15 amino acids. J lost 10 bases, V lost 4 bases, and 15 bases had no gene match. Germline CDR1 and CDR2: LNHDA and SQIVND (reference sequence). The CDR3 DNA sequence: TGTGCCAGTAGTAGGAACCCCGGGACAGCCTACTACTACACCTTC. It translates to CASSRNPGTAYYYTF.

There are a few counts of this clone. V and J are TRBV5-4 and TRBJ1-3; maybe TRBD1 (6 bases). Germline values: CDR1 SGHNT, CDR2 YYREEE (reference sequence). V was clipped by 4 bases and J by 0 bases, with 11 bases between them. CDR3 length equals 15 residues. The CDR3 coding sequence is TGTGCCAGCAGCACGGACAGTAGCTCTGGAAACACCATATATTTT. Its protein product is CASSTDSSSGNTIYF.

This rearrangement joins TRBV18 to TRBJ1-5; no firm D call. Germline-derived CDR1 and CDR2 are KGHSH and LQKENI. The V end lost 3 bases, the J end lost 0 bases, and 9 bases lay between the germline ends. This CDR3 is built from 15 residues. The DNA of the CDR3 is TGTGCCAGCTCACCCGACGGGTATAGCAATCAGCCCCAGCATTTT. Protein product: CASSPDGYSNQPQHF.

This clone was recorded a few times. This rearrangement joins TRBV5-5 to TRBJ2-1; 7 bases fit TRBD2. Germline trimming cut 4 bases from V and 8 bases from J; bases unmatched to any gene: 12. The CDR3 contains 15 residues. Looked up from germline, CDR1 is SGHKS and CDR2 is YYEKEE (reference sequence). CDR3: CASSKWGGGPYEQFF. The CDR3 DNA follows: TGTGCCAGCAGCAAGTGGGGGGGAGGGCCATATGAGCAGTTCTTC.

V gene TRBV7-9 combines with J gene TRBJ2-1, with D perhaps matching TRBD2 (6 bases). Germline V gene lookup returns CDR1 SEHNR and CDR2 FQNEAQ (reference sequence). This CDR3 spans 16 amino acids. The V end was cut by 5 bases, the J end by 0 bases, with 14 bases between. The CDR3 sequence is CASSPLRAGSYNEQFF. The CDR3 nucleotides are TGTGCCAGCAGCCCCCTCAGAGCGGGCTCCTACAATGAGCAGTTCTTC.